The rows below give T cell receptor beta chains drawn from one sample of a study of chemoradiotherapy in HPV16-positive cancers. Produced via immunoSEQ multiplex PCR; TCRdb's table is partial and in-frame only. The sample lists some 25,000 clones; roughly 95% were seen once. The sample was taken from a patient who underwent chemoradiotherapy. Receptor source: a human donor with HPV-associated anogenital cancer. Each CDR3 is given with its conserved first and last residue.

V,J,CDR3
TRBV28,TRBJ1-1,CASRRDRGNAEAFF
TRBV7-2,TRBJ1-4,CASSLAGLNEKLFF
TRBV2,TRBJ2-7,CASRGQGPYEQYF
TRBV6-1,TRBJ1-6,CASREIFNSPLHF
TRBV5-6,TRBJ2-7,CASSWGQPDEQYF
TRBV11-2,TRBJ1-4,CASSPGQTFNEKLFF
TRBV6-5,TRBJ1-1,CASSWGMEMNTEAFF
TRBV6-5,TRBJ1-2,CASTQGQGYTF
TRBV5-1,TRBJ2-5,CASSSQGEETQYF
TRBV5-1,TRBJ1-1,CASSPWDRMGTEAFF
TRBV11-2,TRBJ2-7,CASSAWDRGYEQYF
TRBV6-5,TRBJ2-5,CASSLQGVRETQYF
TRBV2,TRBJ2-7,CASGGRGLSYEQYF
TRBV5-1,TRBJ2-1,CASSPPRDEQFF
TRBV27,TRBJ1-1,CASVKLGRTEAFF
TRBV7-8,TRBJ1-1,CASSHDRGGTEAFF
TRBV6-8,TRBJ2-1,CASTEMIF
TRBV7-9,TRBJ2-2,CASSLNSGGTGELFF
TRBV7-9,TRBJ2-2,CASSLVSVRDTGELFF
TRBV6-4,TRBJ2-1,CASSPQGQGSYNEQFF
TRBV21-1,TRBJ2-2,CASSKTGGCDTGELFF
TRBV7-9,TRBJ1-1,CASSLAGETGARFPTEAFF
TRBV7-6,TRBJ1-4,CASSSTGGENEKLFF
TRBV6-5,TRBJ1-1,CASSYSSGGSAEAFF
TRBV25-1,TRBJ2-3,CASSEFRSSGSGNTQYF
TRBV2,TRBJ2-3,CASSGKLAGVTQYF
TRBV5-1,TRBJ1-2,CASSRGHSENYGYTF
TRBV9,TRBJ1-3,CASSSLPGLSKTIYF
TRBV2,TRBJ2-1,CASSEMIDRYNEQFF
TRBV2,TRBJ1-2,CASSALQGVGYTF
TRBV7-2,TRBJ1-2,CASSFSRVPTNYGYTF
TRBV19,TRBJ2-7,CASSNTGFAYEQYF